The 29 T cell receptor beta chains given below trace back to one sample, sequenced in a study of T cell responses to AZD1222 COVID-19 vaccine. Profiling relied on immunoSEQ multiplex PCR, and the TCRdb table lists in-frame clones only, not all of them. The table shows nearly 90,000 clones, with nearly 90% occurring only once. The sequencing used peripheral blood, collected on day 0 of AZD1222 vaccination. These receptors were taken from an adult in good health.

The J gene is TRBJ2-2, the V gene TRBV7-2; 8 nucleotides line up with TRBD1. The CDR3 spans 15 residues. J lost 3 bases, V lost 7 bases, and 7 bases had no gene match. Per the germline V gene, CDR1 is SGHTA and CDR2 is FQGNSA. This CDR3 is CASTYNRGDTGELFF. The CDR3 DNA follows: TGTGCCAGCACCTATAACAGGGGGGACACCGGGGAGCTGTTTTTT.

This chain joins TRBV24-1 and TRBJ2-1; D gene ambiguous. The CDR3 contains 12 residues. Trimming took off 6 bases at V and 4 bases at J, with 6 bases between the two ends. Germline-derived CDR1 and CDR2 are KGHDR and SFDVKD. CDR3 in DNA: TGTGCCACCAGTAACCTATACAATGAGCAGTTCTTC. As protein: CATSNLYNEQFF.

The rearrangement joins TRBV7-2 to TRBJ2-3; D might be TRBD1 (5 bases). The length of the CDR3 is 15 residues. Between the trimmed V and J ends, which lost 1 base and 4 bases, there was a span of 12 bases. Germline CDR1 SGHTA, CDR2 FQGNSA. The CDR3 region has the DNA TGTGCCAGCAGCTTAGAGGCAGGGTCAGCAGATACGCAGTATTTT. Translated, it gives CASSLEAGSADTQYF. Variable domain in full (rest from reference TRBV7-2 and TRBJ2-3): GAGVSQSPSNKVTEKGKDVELRCDPISGHTALYWYRQSLGQGLEFLIYFQGNSAPDKSGLPSDRFSAERTGGSVSTLTIQRTQQEDSAVYLCASSLEAGSADTQYFGPGTRLTVL.

The genes are TRBV5-6 and TRBJ2-7; D perhaps matches TRBD2 (6 bases). The CDR3 loop spans 15 amino acids. Germline V CDR1 and CDR2: SGHDT, YYEEEE. Trimming stripped 2 bases from V and 1 base from J, with 13 bases between. CDR3 sequence: CASSLYWEDSYEQYF. CDR3 DNA sequence: TGTGCCAGCAGCTTATACTGGGAGGATTCCTACGAGCAGTACTTC.

The chain couples TRBV27 to TRBJ2-5, with D unresolved. V was pared by 3 bases and J by 5 bases, with 13 bases between. Per germline, CDR1 MNHEY and CDR2 SMNVEV (reference sequence). This CDR3 has 14 residues. CDR3 amino acids: CASSFDGVGETQYF. In nucleotides, the CDR3 is TGTGCCAGCAGTTTTGACGGTGTAGGCGAGACCCAGTACTTC.

The rearrangement links TRBV27 to TRBJ2-4, with TRBD1 matching 9 bases. Germline V gene sequence: CDR1 MNHEY, CDR2 SMNVEV (reference sequence). The CDR3 runs 16 residues. V was pared by 5 bases and J by 0 bases, with 5 bases of the junction left unmatched. The CDR3 protein is CASSRDRVLAKNIQYF. The CDR3 region has the DNA TGTGCCAGCAGTAGGGACAGGGTACTAGCCAAAAACATTCAGTACTTC.

V is TRBV5-1 and J is TRBJ2-1, with D maybe TRBD2 (6 bases). The V and J ends lost 3 bases and 1 base respectively, with 11 bases between them. The germline gives CDR1 SGHRS, CDR2 YFSETQ. The CDR3 totals 15 residues. CDR3 in amino acids: CASSYIAASYNEQFF. CDR3 nucleotide sequence: TGCGCCAGCAGCTACATAGCGGCTTCCTACAATGAGCAGTTCTTC.

V usage is TRBV19 and J usage is TRBJ2-2, with TRBD2 matching 8 bases. The ends lost 7 bases at V and 3 bases at J; junction bases unmatched: 10. Per germline, CDR1 LNHDA and CDR2 SQIVND (reference sequence). The CDR3 covers 16 residues. CDR3 DNA sequence: TGTGCCAGTACCTCCGTCGGGGGGGGTGACACCGGGGAGCTGTTTTTT. The encoded protein is CASTSVGGGDTGELFF.

In this sample, this clone turned up once. CDR3 in DNA: TGTGCCAGCAGCTTAGCCCAGACAGGGGGAGCCTACGAGCAGTACTTC. It yields the protein CASSLAQTGGAYEQYF. The chain uses TRBV7-2 and TRBJ2-7; 9 bases align to TRBD1. The CDR3 is made up of 16 amino acids. The germline CDR1 and CDR2 sequences are SGHTA and FQGNSA. Unmatched junction bases numbered 5, after V lost 0 bases and J lost 2 bases. The full variable domain, its missing parts supplied by reference TRBV7-2 and TRBJ2-7, is GAGVSQSPSNKVTEKGKDVELRCDPISGHTALYWYRQSLGQGLEFLIYFQGNSAPDKSGLPSDRFSAERTGGSVSTLTIQRTQQEDSAVYLCASSLAQTGGAYEQYFGPGTRLTVT.

The V and J genes are TRBV5-1 and TRBJ2-1, with 12 bases lining up with TRBD1. CDR3 size: 23 residues. V gave up 1 base and J gave up 4 bases; unmatched junction bases: 24. The germline V gene encodes CDR1 SGHRS and CDR2 YFSETQ. The CDR3 nucleotides read TGCGCCAGCAGCTTGTGGAAAATCGTGAACCGGGACAGGGGGCTGAAGGTATACAATGAGCAGTTCTTC. This codes for CASSLWKIVNRDRGLKVYNEQFF.

In DNA form, the CDR3 reads TGTGCCAGCAGCCTCCGCCCAGACCAAACGACCCAGTACTTC. Protein product: CASSLRPDQTTQYF. The genes are TRBV16 and TRBJ2-5; D gene uncertain. V shed 4 bases and J shed 7 bases, with 16 bases lying between them. This CDR3 contains 14 residues. Germline V gene lookup returns CDR1 KGHSY and CDR2 FQNENV.

This clone was recorded a few times. The rearrangement uses TRBV6-5 and TRBJ2-7; 9 bases match TRBD2. V dropped 4 bases and J dropped 2; count of bases not matched to a gene: 3. Per the germline V gene, CDR1 is MNHEY and CDR2 is SVGAGI. CDR3 length: 14 residues. CDR3 in DNA: TGTGCCAGCAGTTTCAGGACTAGCGCCTACGAGCAGTACTTC. Its translation is CASSFRTSAYEQYF.

This clone was counted once. The chain employs TRBV2 and TRBJ2-5, with D possibly matching TRBD1 (6 bases). This CDR3 comprises 16 residues. With 8 bases removed from V and 5 bases from J, the gap between germline ends came to 24 bases. Germline-derived CDR1 and CDR2 are SNHLY and FYNNEI. Here the CDR3 DNA reads TGTGCCAGCCAAATGGGGGCAGGGAGTTGGAAGGAGACCCAGTACTTC. The encoded protein is CASQMGAGSWKETQYF.

The V call is TRBV5-6, the J call TRBJ1-1; D gene uncertain. Per the germline V gene, CDR1 is SGHDT and CDR2 is YYEEEE. The V gene lost 0 bases and the J gene lost 1 base, with 4 bases spanning the gap. The CDR3 consists of 13 residues. This CDR3 is CASSLAGNTEAFF. CDR3 nucleotides: TGTGCCAGCAGCTTGGCAGGGAACACTGAAGCTTTCTTT.

The CDR3 coding sequence is TGCGCCAGCAGCCTCCGGCGGGGGGAGGGCTACGAGCAGTACTTC. This gives the protein CASSLRRGEGYEQYF. The genes are TRBV4-3 and TRBJ2-7; 8 bases agree with TRBD2. Unmatched junction bases numbered 8, after V lost 4 bases and J lost 3 bases. The germline V gene encodes CDR1 LGHNA and CDR2 YSLEER. The CDR3 consists of 15 residues.

This rearrangement joins TRBV27 to TRBJ2-1, with D possibly TRBD2 on 7 matching bases. Trimming removed 6 bases from V and 7 bases from J, with 19 bases in between. The CDR3 is made up of 15 amino acids. The germline V gene encodes CDR1 MNHEY and CDR2 SMNVEV (reference sequence). CDR3 sequence (DNA): TGTGCCAGCAGCCTCCGGACTAGGGGGGGAAATGAGCAGTTCTTC. Protein: CASSLRTRGGNEQFF.

The gene calls are TRBV27 and TRBJ1-1; 8 bases align to TRBD1. V lost 3 bases and J lost 0; bases outside the gene matches: 3. CDR3 length: 15 residues. Looked up from germline, CDR1 is MNHEY and CDR2 is SMNVEV (reference sequence). The CDR3 coding sequence is TGTGCCAGCAGTTTTGGGACAGGAGTGAACACTGAAGCTTTCTTT. Amino acid sequence: CASSFGTGVNTEAFF.

DNA of the CDR3: TGTGCCAGCAGTGATCTCCCGGACACTAACTATGGCTACACCTTC. Amino acids: CASSDLPDTNYGYTF. V and J are TRBV6-4 and TRBJ1-2; TRBD1 might be the D (5 bases). Trimming took off 3 bases at V and 0 bases at J, with 11 bases between the two ends. Germline V gene lookup returns CDR1 MRHNA and CDR2 SNTAGT. The CDR3 consists of 15 residues.

The chain couples TRBV29-1 to TRBJ1-2; TRBD1 agrees at 9 bases. Germline-derived CDR1 and CDR2 are SQVTM and ANQGSEA. Germline trimming cut 4 bases from V and 5 bases from J; bases unmatched to any gene: 5. The CDR3 loop spans 13 amino acids. The CDR3 region is CSVGTGTGYGYTF. As DNA, the CDR3 is TGCAGCGTTGGGACAGGGACAGGGTATGGCTACACCTTC.

This clone showed up just once. The chain joins TRBV18 to TRBJ2-1, with no clear D. Germline CDR1 KGHSH, CDR2 LQKENI. Trimming stripped 5 bases from V and 0 bases from J, with 5 bases between. CDR3 length: 13 residues. CDR3 nucleotide sequence: TGTGCCAGCTCAGGCTTCTCCTACAATGAGCAGTTCTTC. Translation: CASSGFSYNEQFF.

V usage is TRBV2 and J usage is TRBJ2-5; D is uncertain. This CDR3 has 13 amino acids. Trimming cost V 4 bases and J 5 bases, with 11 bases left between them. Germline lookup yields CDR1 SNHLY and CDR2 FYNNEI. DNA for the CDR3: TGTGCCAGCAGTGGGGAAGGGCGGGAGACCCAGTACTTC. Encoded protein: CASSGEGRETQYF.

The rearrangement joins TRBV5-1 to TRBJ1-1; TRBD1 agrees at 8 bases. The CDR3 consists of 15 residues. Germline assignment: CDR1 SGHRS and CDR2 YFSETQ. V trimming: 0 bases; J trimming: 5 bases; junction bases outside the gene matches: 6. CDR3 nucleotide sequence: TGCGCCAGCAGCTTGGCTGGACAGGGACGAACTGAAGCTTTCTTT. This sequence encodes CASSLAGQGRTEAFF.

This clone appeared a single time. V gene TRBV30 combines with J gene TRBJ1-1; D may be TRBD1 (5 bases). CDR3 length equals 14 residues. Trimming removed 3 bases at V and 3 bases at J, with 14 bases between. In germline, CDR1 is GTSNPN, CDR2 SVGIG (reference sequence). For the CDR3, the DNA is TGTGCCTGGAGACGAGGCAGGGAATACACTGAAGCTTTCTTT. Its translation is CAWRRGREYTEAFF.

This clone was counted a few times. The J gene is TRBJ2-1, the V gene TRBV29-1; D may match TRBD1 or TRBD2 (5 bases each). The V end was cut by 0 bases, the J end by 2 bases, with 17 bases between. Germline values: CDR1 SQVTM, CDR2 ANQGSEA. This CDR3 has 17 amino acids. CDR3 sequence reads: CSVEDLRWETAYNEQFF. The CDR3 bases are TGCAGCGTTGAAGATCTTAGGTGGGAGACAGCCTACAATGAGCAGTTCTTC.

The chain joins TRBV29-1 to TRBJ2-2; D is possibly TRBD1 (6 bases). The CDR3 has 15 amino acids. Germline V CDR1 and CDR2: SQVTM, ANQGSEA. Trimming stripped 7 bases from V and 4 bases from J, with 19 bases between. CDR3 region: CSAYGGRAGTGELFF. Here the CDR3 DNA reads TGCAGCGCCTATGGGGGCAGGGCGGGCACCGGGGAGCTGTTTTTT.

The chain combines TRBV27 with TRBJ1-2; TRBD1 aligns across 8 bases. V dropped 5 bases and J dropped 7; count of bases not matched to a gene: 6. In germline, CDR1 is MNHEY, CDR2 SMNVEV (reference sequence). The CDR3 has 13 amino acids. CDR3 sequence reads: CASSRTGYRGYTF. The CDR3 DNA is TGTGCCAGCAGTCGGACAGGGTACCGTGGCTACACCTTC.

The V gene is TRBV5-1, the J gene TRBJ2-3; D tentatively reads TRBD1 or TRBD2 (5 bases each). There are 17 residues in the CDR3. V was cut by 0 bases and J by 0 bases, with 14 bases left in between. CDR1 and CDR2 (germline): SGHRS, YFSETQ. The CDR3 DNA reads as TGCGCCAGCAGCTTGGGGTATCGGGGCGGGAGCACAGATACGCAGTATTTT. This codes for CASSLGYRGGSTDTQYF.

The rearrangement uses TRBV30 and TRBJ2-7, with D hard to call. The germline V and J ends were trimmed by 6 bases and 1 base, with 7 bases remaining between them. This CDR3 region has 11 residues. Germline values: CDR1 GTSNPN, CDR2 SVGIG (reference sequence). The CDR3 region is CACGDSYEQYF. CDR3 nucleotide sequence: TGTGCCTGTGGGGATTCCTACGAGCAGTACTTC.

The V and J genes are TRBV4-2 and TRBJ1-3; D remains unclear. This CDR3 is built from 15 residues. Germline V gene data show CDR1 as LGHNA and CDR2 as YNFKEQ. Trimming took off 1 base at V and 4 bases at J, with 11 bases between the two ends. The CDR3 DNA is TGTGCCAGCAGCCAAGGTGGAGAGGGAGGAAACACCATATATTTT. It codes for CASSQGGEGGNTIYF.